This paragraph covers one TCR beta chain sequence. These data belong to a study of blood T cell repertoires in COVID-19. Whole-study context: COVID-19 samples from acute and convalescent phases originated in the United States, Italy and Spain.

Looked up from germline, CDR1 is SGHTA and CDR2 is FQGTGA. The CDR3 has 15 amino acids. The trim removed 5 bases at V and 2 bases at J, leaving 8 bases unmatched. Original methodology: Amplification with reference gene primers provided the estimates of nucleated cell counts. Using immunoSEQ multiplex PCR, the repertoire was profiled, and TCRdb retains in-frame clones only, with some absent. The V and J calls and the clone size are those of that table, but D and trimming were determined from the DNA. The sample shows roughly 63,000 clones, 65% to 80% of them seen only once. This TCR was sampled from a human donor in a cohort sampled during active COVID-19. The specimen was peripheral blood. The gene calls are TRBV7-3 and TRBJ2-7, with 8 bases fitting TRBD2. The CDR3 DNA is TGTGCCAGCAGCAAGGGGGTAGCGGGACCCTACGAGCAGTACTTC. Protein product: CASSKGVAGPYEQYF.